A single sample is the source of the 9 T cell receptor beta chains below, sequenced in a study of cytomegalovirus exposure and HLA in healthy donors. 60 Vbeta and 13 Jbeta primers were used in PCR. Profiled with immunoSEQ multiplex PCR; TCRdb holds only in-frame clones, not every one. This sample has some 210,000 clones, with roughly 81% found just once. What was sequenced was PBMCs. Receptor source: a woman in her twenties or thirties in good health and CMV-seropositive.

This clone was seen once. The V and J genes are TRBV10-1 and TRBJ2-7; 8 bases match TRBD2. The CDR3 runs 18 residues. The V segment lost 6 bases and the J segment 1 base; nucleotides outside the gene matches: 17. The germline V gene encodes CDR1 WNHNN and CDR2 SYGVQD (reference sequence). DNA of the CDR3: TGCGCCAGCAGACCCAGGGGCGAGCGGGGGAACGGATCCTACGAGCAGTACTTC. Translating it yields CASRPRGERGNGSYEQYF.

This chain joins TRBV5-6 and TRBJ2-6, with 10 bases aligning to TRBD1. Germline V gives CDR1 SGHDT, CDR2 YYEEEE. The CDR3 is made up of 19 amino acids. V was clipped by 1 base and J by 4 bases; unmatched bases: 11. In DNA form, the CDR3 reads TGTGCCAGCAGCTTGACGGGACAGGGGAGGTATAGCGGGGCCAACGTCCTGACTTTC. It translates to CASSLTGQGRYSGANVLTF.

This chain connects TRBV5-1 to TRBJ2-4, with 11 positions matching TRBD2. The CDR3 loop spans 17 amino acids. Germline V gene data show CDR1 as SGHRS and CDR2 as YFSETQ. The trim removed 2 bases at V and 6 bases at J, leaving 10 bases unmatched. The CDR3 here is CASSFASGTSGVNIQYF. CDR3 nucleotides: TGCGCCAGCAGCTTTGCTTCCGGGACTAGCGGCGTAAACATTCAGTACTTC.

The chain couples TRBV7-2 to TRBJ1-5; D may be TRBD1 (6 bases). With 8 bases removed from V and 5 bases from J, the gap between germline ends came to 16 bases. The V gene's germline CDR1 is SGHTA and CDR2 FQGNSA. The CDR3 totals 14 residues. This CDR3 reads CASSFKGVDQPQHF. In DNA, the CDR3 is TGTGCCAGCTCCTTTAAGGGGGTGGATCAGCCCCAGCATTTT.

The genes are TRBV28 and TRBJ2-7; D gene unclear. The CDR3 is 14 residues long. CDR1 and CDR2 (germline): MDHEN, SYDVKM. V was cut by 5 bases and J by 4 bases, with 15 bases left in between. The CDR3 loop reads CASSPSNLVYEQYF. The CDR3 DNA sequence: TGTGCCAGCAGTCCCAGTAACCTAGTTTACGAGCAGTACTTC.

The chain uses TRBV6-6 and TRBJ1-1; TRBD1 agrees at 9 bases. This CDR3 comprises 14 residues. Germline CDR1 MNHNY, CDR2 SVGAGI (reference sequence). J was trimmed by 6 bases and V by 5 bases; bases with no gene match: 7. CDR3 DNA sequence: TGTGCCAGCAGTCTTACAGGGGGCGCAGCTGAAGCTTTCTTT. Its translation is CASSLTGGAAEAFF.

This clone has a handful of counts. The chain links TRBV7-6 to TRBJ1-1; a possible D gene is TRBD1 (6 bases). Germline lookup yields CDR1 SGHVS and CDR2 FNYEAQ. Trimming shortened V by 6 bases and J by 0 bases, and 8 bases separated the two germline ends. The CDR3 runs 13 residues. The CDR3 is CASSWDMNTEAFF. The CDR3 bases are TGTGCCAGCAGTTGGGACATGAACACTGAAGCTTTCTTT.

This chain joins TRBV30 and TRBJ2-2, with 11 nucleotides matching TRBD2. Germline CDR1 GTSNPN, CDR2 SVGIG (reference sequence). The CDR3 has 15 residues. V shed 7 bases, J shed 1 base, and the junction held 5 bases outside the gene matches. CDR3 sequence reads: CASTLAGGNTGELFF. CDR3 DNA: TGTGCCTCGACTCTAGCGGGGGGGAACACCGGGGAGCTGTTTTTT.

The chain uses TRBV27 and TRBJ1-2; 10 bases map to TRBD1. V was clipped by 5 bases and J by 5 bases; unmatched bases: 8. This CDR3 is built from 15 residues. CDR1 and CDR2 (germline): MNHEY, SMNVEV (reference sequence). The CDR3 loop reads CASSPYRTGGYGYTF. The DNA of the CDR3 is TGTGCCAGCAGTCCCTACCGGACAGGGGGATATGGCTACACCTTC.